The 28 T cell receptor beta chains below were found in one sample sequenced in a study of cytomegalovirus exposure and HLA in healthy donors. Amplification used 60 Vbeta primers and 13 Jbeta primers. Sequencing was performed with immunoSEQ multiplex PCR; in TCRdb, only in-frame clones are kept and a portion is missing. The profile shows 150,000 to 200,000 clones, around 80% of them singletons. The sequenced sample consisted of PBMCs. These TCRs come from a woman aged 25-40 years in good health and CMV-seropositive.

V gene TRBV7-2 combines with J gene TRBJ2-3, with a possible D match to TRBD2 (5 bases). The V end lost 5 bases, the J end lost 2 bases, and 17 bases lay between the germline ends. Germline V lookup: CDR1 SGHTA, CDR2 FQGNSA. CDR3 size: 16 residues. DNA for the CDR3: TGTGCCAGCAGCCCCGGGGTCTCAAGAATCACAGATACGCAGTATTTT. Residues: CASSPGVSRITDTQYF.

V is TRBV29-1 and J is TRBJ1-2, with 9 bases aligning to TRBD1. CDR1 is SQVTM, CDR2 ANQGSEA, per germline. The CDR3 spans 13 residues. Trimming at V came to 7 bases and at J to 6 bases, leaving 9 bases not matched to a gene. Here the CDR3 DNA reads TGCAGCGGGGGGGGACAGGGCTATGATGGCTACACCTTC. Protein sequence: CSGGGQGYDGYTF.

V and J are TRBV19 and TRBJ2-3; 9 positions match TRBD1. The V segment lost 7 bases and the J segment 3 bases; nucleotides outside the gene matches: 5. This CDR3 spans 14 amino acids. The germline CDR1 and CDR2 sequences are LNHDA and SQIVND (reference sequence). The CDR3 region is CASNPGQGTDTQYF. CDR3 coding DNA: TGTGCCAGTAACCCAGGACAGGGGACAGATACGCAGTATTTT.

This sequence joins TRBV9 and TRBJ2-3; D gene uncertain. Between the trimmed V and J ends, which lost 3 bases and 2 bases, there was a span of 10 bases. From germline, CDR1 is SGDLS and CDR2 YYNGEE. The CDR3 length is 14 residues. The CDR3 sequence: CASSGIGSTDTQYF. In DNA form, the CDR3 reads TGTGCCAGCAGCGGCATTGGCTCCACAGATACGCAGTATTTT.

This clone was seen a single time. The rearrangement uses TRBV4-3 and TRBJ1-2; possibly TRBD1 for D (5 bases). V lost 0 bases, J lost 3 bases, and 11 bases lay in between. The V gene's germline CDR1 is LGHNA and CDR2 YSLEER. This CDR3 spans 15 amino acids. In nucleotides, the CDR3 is TGCGCCAGCAGCCAAGATGAGGACACGGACTATGGCTACACCTTC. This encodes CASSQDEDTDYGYTF.

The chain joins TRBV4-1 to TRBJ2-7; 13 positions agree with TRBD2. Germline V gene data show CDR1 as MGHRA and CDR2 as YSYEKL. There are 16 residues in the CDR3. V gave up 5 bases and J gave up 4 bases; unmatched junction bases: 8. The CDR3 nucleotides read TGCGCCAGCAGCTCAAGTACTAGCGGGAGGGTATACGAGCAGTACTTC. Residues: CASSSSTSGRVYEQYF.

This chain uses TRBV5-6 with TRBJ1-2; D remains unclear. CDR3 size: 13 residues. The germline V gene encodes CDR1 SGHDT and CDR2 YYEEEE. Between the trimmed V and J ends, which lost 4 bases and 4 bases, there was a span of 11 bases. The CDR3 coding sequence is TGTGCCAGCAGCAGGTCCGGGAGCTATGGCTACACCTTC. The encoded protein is CASSRSGSYGYTF. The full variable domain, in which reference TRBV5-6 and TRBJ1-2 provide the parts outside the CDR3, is DAGVTQSPTHLIKTRGQQVTLRCSPKSGHDTVSWYQQALGQGPQFIFQYYEEEERQRGNFPDRFSGHQFPNYSSELNVNALLLGDSALYLCASSRSGSYGYTFGSGTRLTVV.

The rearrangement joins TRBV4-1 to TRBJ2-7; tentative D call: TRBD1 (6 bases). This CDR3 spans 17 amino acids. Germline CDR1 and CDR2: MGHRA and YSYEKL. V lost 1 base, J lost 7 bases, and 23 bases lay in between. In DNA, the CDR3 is TGCGCCAGCAGCCAAGTGTACCGGCGACAGGTCCCGAGGGAGCAGTACTTC. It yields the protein CASSQVYRRQVPREQYF.

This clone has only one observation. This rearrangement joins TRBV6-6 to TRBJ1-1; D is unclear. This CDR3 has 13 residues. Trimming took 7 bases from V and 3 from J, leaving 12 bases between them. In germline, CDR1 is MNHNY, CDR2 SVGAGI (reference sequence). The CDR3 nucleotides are TGTGCCAGCAATTATCAGGAACACACTGAAGCTTTCTTT. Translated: CASNYQEHTEAFF.

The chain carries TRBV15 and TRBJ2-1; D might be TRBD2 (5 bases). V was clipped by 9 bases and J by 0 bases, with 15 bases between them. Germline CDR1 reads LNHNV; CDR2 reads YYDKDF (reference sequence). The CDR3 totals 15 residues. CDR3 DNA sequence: TGTGCCACGACTAACCCGGGAAGCTCCTACAATGAGCAGTTCTTC. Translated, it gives CATTNPGSSYNEQFF. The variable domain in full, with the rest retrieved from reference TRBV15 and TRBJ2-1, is DAMVIQNPRYQVTQFGKPVTLSCSQTLNHNVMYWYQQKSSQAPKLLFHYYDKDFNNEADTPDNFQSRRPNTSFCFLDIRSPGLGDTAMYLCATTNPGSSYNEQFFGPGTRLTVL.

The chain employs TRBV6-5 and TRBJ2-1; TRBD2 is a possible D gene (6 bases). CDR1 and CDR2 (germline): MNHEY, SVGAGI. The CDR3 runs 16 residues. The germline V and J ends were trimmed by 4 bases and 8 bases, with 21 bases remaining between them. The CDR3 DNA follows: TGTGCCAGCAGTTCCGCGGGAAGCGCTACGCTCGATGAGCAGTTCTTC. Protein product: CASSSAGSATLDEQFF.

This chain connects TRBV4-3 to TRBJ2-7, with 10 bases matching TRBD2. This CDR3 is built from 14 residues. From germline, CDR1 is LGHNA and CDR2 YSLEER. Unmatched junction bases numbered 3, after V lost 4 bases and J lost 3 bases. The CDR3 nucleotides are TGCGCCAGCAGCCCATCTAGCGGGAGCTACGAGCAGTACTTC. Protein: CASSPSSGSYEQYF.

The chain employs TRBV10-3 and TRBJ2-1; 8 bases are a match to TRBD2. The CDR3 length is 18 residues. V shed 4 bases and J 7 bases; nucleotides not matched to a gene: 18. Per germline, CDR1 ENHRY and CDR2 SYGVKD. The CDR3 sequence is CAISGGLAGLNHWNEQFF. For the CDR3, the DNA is TGTGCCATCAGTGGCGGGCTAGCGGGCCTCAACCATTGGAATGAGCAGTTCTTC.

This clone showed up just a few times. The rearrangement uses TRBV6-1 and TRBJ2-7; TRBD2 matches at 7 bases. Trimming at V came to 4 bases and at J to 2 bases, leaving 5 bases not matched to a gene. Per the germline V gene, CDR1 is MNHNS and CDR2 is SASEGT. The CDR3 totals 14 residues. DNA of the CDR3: TGTGCCAGCAGTGCCCCCGGGAGGCCCTACGAGCAGTACTTC. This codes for CASSAPGRPYEQYF.

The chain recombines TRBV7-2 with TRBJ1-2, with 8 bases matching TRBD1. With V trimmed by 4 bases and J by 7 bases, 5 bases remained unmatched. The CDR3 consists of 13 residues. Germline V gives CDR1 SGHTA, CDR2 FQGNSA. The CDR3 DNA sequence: TGTGCCAGCAGCTCCGGACAGGGTAGTGGCTACACCTTC. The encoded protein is CASSSGQGSGYTF.

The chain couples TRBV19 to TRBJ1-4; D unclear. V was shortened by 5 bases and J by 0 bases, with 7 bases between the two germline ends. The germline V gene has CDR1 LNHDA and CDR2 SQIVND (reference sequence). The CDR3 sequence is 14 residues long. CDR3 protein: CASSVSSTNEKLFF. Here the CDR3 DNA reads TGTGCCAGTAGTGTGAGTTCAACTAATGAAAAACTGTTTTTT.

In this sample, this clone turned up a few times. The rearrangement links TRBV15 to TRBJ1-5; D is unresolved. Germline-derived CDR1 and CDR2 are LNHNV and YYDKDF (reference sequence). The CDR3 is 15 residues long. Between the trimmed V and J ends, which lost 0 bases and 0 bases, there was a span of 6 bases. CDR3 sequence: CATSREPYSNQPQHF. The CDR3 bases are TGTGCCACCAGCAGAGAACCCTATAGCAATCAGCCCCAGCATTTT.

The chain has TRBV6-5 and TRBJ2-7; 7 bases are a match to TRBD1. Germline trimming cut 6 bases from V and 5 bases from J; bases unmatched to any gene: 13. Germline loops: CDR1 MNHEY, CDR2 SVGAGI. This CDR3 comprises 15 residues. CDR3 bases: TGTGCCAGCAGACCAGGGGGTAGGGCAGGGGACGAGCAGTACTTC. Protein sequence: CASRPGGRAGDEQYF.

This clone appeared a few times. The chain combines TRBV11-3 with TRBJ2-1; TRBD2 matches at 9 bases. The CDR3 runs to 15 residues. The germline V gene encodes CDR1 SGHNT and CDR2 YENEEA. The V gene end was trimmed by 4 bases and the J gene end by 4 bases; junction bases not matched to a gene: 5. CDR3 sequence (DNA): TGTGCCAGCAGCTCCACGGGACTAGCATACAATGAGCAGTTCTTC. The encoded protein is CASSSTGLAYNEQFF.

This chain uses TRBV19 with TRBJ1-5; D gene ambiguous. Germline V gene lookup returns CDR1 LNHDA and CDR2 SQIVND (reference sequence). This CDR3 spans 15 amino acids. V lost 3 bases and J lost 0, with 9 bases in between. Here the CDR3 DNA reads TGTGCCAGTAGTATTGGAGGGTATAGCAATCAGCCCCAGCATTTT. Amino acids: CASSIGGYSNQPQHF.

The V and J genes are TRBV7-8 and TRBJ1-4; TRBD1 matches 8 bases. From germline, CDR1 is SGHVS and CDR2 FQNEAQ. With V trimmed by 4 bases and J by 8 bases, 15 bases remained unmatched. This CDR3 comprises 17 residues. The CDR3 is CASSSHSQGAISEKLFF. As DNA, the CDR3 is TGTGCCAGCAGCTCCCATAGCCAGGGGGCGATTTCCGAAAAACTGTTTTTT.

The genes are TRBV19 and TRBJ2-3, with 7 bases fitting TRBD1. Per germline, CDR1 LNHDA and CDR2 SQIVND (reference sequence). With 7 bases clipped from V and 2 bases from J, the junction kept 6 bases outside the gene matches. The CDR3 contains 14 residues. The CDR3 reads CASTTDRATDTQYF. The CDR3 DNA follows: TGTGCCAGTACCACCGACAGGGCCACAGATACGCAGTATTTT. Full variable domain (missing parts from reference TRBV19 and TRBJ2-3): DGGITQSPKYLFRKEGQNVTLSCEQNLNHDAMYWYRQDPGQGLRLIYYSQIVNDFQKGDIAEGYSVSREKKESFPLTVTSAQKNPTAFYLCASTTDRATDTQYFGPGTRLTVL.

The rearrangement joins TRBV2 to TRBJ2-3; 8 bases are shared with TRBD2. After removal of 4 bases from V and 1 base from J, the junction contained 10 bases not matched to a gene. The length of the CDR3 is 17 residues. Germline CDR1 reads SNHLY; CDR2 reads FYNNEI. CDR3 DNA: TGTGCCAGCAGTGCGGTAGCGGGGAGGCTTCGCACAGATACGCAGTATTTT. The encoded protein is CASSAVAGRLRTDTQYF.

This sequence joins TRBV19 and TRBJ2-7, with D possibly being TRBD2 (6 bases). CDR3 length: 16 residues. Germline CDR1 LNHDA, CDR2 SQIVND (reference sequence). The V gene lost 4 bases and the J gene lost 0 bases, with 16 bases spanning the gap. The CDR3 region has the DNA TGTGCCAGTAGTAGAGGTTCGGGACTTCTCTCCTACGAGCAGTACTTC. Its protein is CASSRGSGLLSYEQYF.

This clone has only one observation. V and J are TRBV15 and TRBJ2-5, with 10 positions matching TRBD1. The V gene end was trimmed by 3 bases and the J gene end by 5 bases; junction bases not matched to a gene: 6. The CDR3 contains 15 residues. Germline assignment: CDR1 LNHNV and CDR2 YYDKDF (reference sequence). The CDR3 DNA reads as TGTGCCACCAGCAGTCGACAGGGGGCAATCGAGACCCAGTACTTC. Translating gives CATSSRQGAIETQYF. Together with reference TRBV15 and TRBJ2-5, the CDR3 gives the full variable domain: DAMVIQNPRYQVTQFGKPVTLSCSQTLNHNVMYWYQQKSSQAPKLLFHYYDKDFNNEADTPDNFQSRRPNTSFCFLDIRSPGLGDTAMYLCATSSRQGAIETQYFGPGTRLLVL.

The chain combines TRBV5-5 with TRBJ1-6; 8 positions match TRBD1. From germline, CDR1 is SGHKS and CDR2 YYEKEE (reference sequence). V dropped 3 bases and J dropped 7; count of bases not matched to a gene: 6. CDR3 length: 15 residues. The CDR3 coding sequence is TGTGCCAGCAGCTCGGACAGGGCTGGAAATTCACCCCTCCACTTT. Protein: CASSSDRAGNSPLHF. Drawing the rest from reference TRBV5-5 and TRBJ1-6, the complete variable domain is DAGVTQSPTHLIKTRGQQVTLRCSPISGHKSVSWYQQVLGQGPQFIFQYYEKEERGRGNFPDRFSARQFPNYSSELNVNALLLGDSALYLCASSSDRAGNSPLHFGNGTRLTVT.

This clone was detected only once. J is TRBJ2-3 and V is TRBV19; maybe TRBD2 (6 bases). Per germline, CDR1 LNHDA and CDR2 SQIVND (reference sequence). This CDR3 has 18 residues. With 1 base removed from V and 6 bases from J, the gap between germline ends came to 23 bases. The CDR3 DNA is TGTGCCAGTAGTATAGCTCTCGGGACTTCGACGCTTCGTGATACGCAGTATTTT. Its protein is CASSIALGTSTLRDTQYF. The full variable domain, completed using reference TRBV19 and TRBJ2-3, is DGGITQSPKYLFRKEGQNVTLSCEQNLNHDAMYWYRQDPGQGLRLIYYSQIVNDFQKGDIAEGYSVSREKKESFPLTVTSAQKNPTAFYLCASSIALGTSTLRDTQYFGPGTRLTVL.

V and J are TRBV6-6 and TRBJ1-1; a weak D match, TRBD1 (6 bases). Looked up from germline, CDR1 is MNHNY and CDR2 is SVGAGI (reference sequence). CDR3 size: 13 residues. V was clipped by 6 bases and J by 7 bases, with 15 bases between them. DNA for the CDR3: TGTGCCAGCAGCTACAGGGAGGAAGATGAAGCTTTCTTT. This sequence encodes CASSYREEDEAFF.